This entry lists 4 T cell receptor beta chains sequenced from one sample in a study of cytomegalovirus exposure and HLA in healthy donors. PCR amplification relied on 60 Vbeta primers (plus 13 Jbeta primers). Profiling relied on immunoSEQ multiplex PCR, and the TCRdb table lists in-frame clones only, not all of them. Found here are around 190,000 clones, about 84% of them singletons; the top ten hold about 14%. Sequencing was performed on PBMCs. These receptors came from a woman aged 30 to 39 in good health and CMV-seropositive.

The chain uses TRBV4-1 and TRBJ2-3, with 10 positions matching TRBD2. V was pared by 5 bases and J by 2 bases, with 7 bases of the junction left unmatched. This CDR3 is built from 16 residues. Per germline, CDR1 MGHRA and CDR2 YSYEKL. In DNA, the CDR3 is TGCGCCAGCAGCGGATCAGCGGGGGGGTTCACAGATACGCAGTATTTT. As protein: CASSGSAGGFTDTQYF.

This clone was seen more than once but under ten times. V gene TRBV7-2 combines with J gene TRBJ2-2, with 9 bases that match TRBD1. Trimming cost V 5 bases and J 6 bases; bases outside gene matches: 4. The CDR3 sequence is 14 residues long. CDR1 and CDR2 (germline): SGHTA, FQGNSA. The CDR3 bases are TGTGCCAGCAGCCGGGACAGGGACGCCGGGGAGCTGTTTTTT. Its translation is CASSRDRDAGELFF.

The chain carries TRBV5-6 and TRBJ1-5; TRBD1 agrees at 7 bases. The CDR3 has 14 amino acids. The germline gives CDR1 SGHDT, CDR2 YYEEEE. V lost 4 bases, J lost 3 bases, and 4 bases stayed unmatched. The CDR3 sequence: CASSLGTVNQPQHF. CDR3 nucleotides: TGTGCCAGCAGCCTAGGGACAGTCAATCAGCCCCAGCATTTT.

The genes are TRBV19 and TRBJ1-1; D perhaps matches TRBD1 (5 bases). V lost 3 bases and J 1 base, leaving 12 bases between the germline ends. CDR1 is LNHDA, CDR2 SQIVND, per germline (reference sequence). The CDR3 runs 15 residues. In DNA, the CDR3 is TGTGCCAGTAGTATGGCAGGGCCGGAGAACACTGAAGCTTTCTTT. As protein: CASSMAGPENTEAFF.